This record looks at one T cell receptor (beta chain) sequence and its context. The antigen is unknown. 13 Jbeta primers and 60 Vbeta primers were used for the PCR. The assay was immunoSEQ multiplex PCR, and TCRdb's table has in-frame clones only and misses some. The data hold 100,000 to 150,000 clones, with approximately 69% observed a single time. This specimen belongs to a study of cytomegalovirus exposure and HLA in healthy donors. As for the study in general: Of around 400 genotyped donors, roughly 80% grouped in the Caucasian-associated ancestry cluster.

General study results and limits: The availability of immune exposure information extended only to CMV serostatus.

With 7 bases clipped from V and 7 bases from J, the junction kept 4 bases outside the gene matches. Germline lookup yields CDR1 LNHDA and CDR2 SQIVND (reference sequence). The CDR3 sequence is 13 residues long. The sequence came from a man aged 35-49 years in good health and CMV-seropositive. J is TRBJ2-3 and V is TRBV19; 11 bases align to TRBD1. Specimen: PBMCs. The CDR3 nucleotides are TGTGCCAGTAAGGACAGGGGGCGAAATACGCAGTATTTT. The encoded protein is CASKDRGRNTQYF. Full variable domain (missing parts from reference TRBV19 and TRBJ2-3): DGGITQSPKYLFRKEGQNVTLSCEQNLNHDAMYWYRQDPGQGLRLIYYSQIVNDFQKGDIAEGYSVSREKKESFPLTVTSAQKNPTAFYLCASKDRGRNTQYFGPGTRLTVL.